The 17 T cell receptor beta chains below were found in one sample sequenced in a study of regulatory T cells in long-lasting Graves disease. Time point specified: newly diagnosed GD, antithyroid drugs for less than 3 months. Scientists built the TCR library using RNA that was extracted from PBMCs. Arm-PCR of CDR3 regions and iRepertoire HTBI primers were the basis on which TCR beta libraries were built. TCRdb passed the multiplex PCR reads through MiXCR, listing each CDR3 protein once. The sample yields roughly 530,000 distinct CDR3 sequences, around 16% seen once. The sample was also linked to a second study, of T cells in Graves' hyperthyroidism and ophthalmopathy.

The source material was peripheral blood mononuclear cells (PBMCs), sampled at new diagnosis, from a patient treated with antithyroid drugs. These TCRs come from a woman aged 40 to 65 with Graves disease.

This rearrangement joins TRBV7-2 to TRBJ1-2, with D tentatively TRBD1 (5 bases). CDR1 is SGHTA and CDR2 is FQGNSA in the germline V gene. Trimming cost V 1 base and J 7 bases, with 13 bases left between them. This CDR3 has 14 residues. CDR3 nucleotides: TGTGCCAGCAGCTTAGTAATAATCGGGGGTGGCTACACCTTC. It yields the protein CASSLVIIGGGYTF.

This clonotype has at least ten counts. V usage is TRBV7-8 and J usage is TRBJ2-2; unclear D gene. The germline V gene has CDR1 SGHVS and CDR2 FQNEAQ. The CDR3 loop spans 15 amino acids. V was clipped by 1 base and J by 0 bases, with 6 bases between them. CDR3 nucleotide sequence: TGTGCCAGCAGCTTAGACTGGCCGAACACCGGGGAGCTGTTTTTT. Translation gives CASSLDWPNTGELFF.

J is TRBJ2-2 and V is TRBV20-1; 7 bases are a match to TRBD2. CDR1 is DFQATT and CDR2 is SNEGSKA in the germline V gene (reference sequence). The CDR3 is made up of 14 amino acids. J lost 5 bases, V lost 2 bases, and 5 bases had no gene match. The CDR3 reads CSARTPGGTGELFF. In DNA, the CDR3 is TGCAGTGCTAGAACCCCCGGGGGGACCGGGGAGCTGTTTTTT.

This clonotype has more than one count but fewer than ten. The chain employs TRBV28 and TRBJ1-6; 9 bases line up with TRBD1. Germline V gene data show CDR1 as MDHEN and CDR2 as SYDVKM. The CDR3 totals 16 residues. The trim removed 7 bases at V and 7 bases at J, leaving 11 bases unmatched. CDR3: CASTEWGTGRNSPLHF. The CDR3 DNA sequence: TGTGCCAGCACCGAATGGGGGACAGGGCGAAATTCACCCCTCCACTTT.

This clonotype was detected a few times. This rearrangement joins TRBV4-1 to TRBJ1-1, with D hard to call. CDR3 length: 15 residues. Trimming pared 1 base from V and 2 bases from J, leaving 11 bases between. Germline V gene data show CDR1 as MGHRA and CDR2 as YSYEKL. The CDR3 reads CASSQVRTLNTEAFF. The CDR3 coding sequence is TGCGCCAGCAGCCAAGTGAGGACTCTTAACACTGAAGCTTTCTTT.

At least ten counts were recorded for this clonotype. The chain links TRBV3-1 to TRBJ1-1, with a possible D match to TRBD1 (5 bases). Germline V gene data show CDR1 as LGHDT and CDR2 as YNNKEL (reference sequence). Trimming cost V 5 bases and J 6 bases, with 16 bases left between them. CDR3 length: 14 amino acids. This chain's CDR3 is CASSEEGWNSEAFF. The DNA for the CDR3 is TGTGCCAGCAGCGAGGAGGGGTGGAATTCTGAAGCTTTCTTT.

V is TRBV5-1 and J is TRBJ2-5; 8 bases fit TRBD2. J gave up 4 bases and V 0 bases, and 2 bases lay outside the gene matches. The V gene's germline CDR1 is SGHRS and CDR2 YFSETQ. The CDR3 consists of 14 residues. The CDR3: CASSLDGRAETQYF. The CDR3 region has the DNA TGCGCCAGCAGCTTGGACGGGAGGGCAGAGACCCAGTACTTC.

This clonotype was counted between two and nine times. The J gene is TRBJ2-3, the V gene TRBV5-1, with unresolved D. Trimming cost V 5 bases and J 14 bases, with 18 bases left between them. The CDR3 is 12 residues long. Looked up from germline, CDR1 is SGHRS and CDR2 is YFSETQ. Here the CDR3 DNA reads TGCGCCAGCAGTCTCGGTCTACGCCCCGGGTATTTT. Protein sequence: CASSLGLRPGYF.

This clonotype was recorded at least ten times. The CDR3 DNA follows: TGTGCCAGCAGCTACCGCTCAGGGACCGAGCAGTACTTC. It translates to CASSYRSGTEQYF. The chain joins TRBV7-9 to TRBJ2-7, with D perhaps given as TRBD1 or TRBD2 (5 bases each). CDR1 is SEHNR and CDR2 is FQNEAQ in the germline V gene (reference sequence). The CDR3 runs 13 residues. Trimming removed 4 bases at V and 6 bases at J, with 13 bases between.

The chain couples TRBV20-1 to TRBJ1-6; D is undetermined. Germline V CDR1 and CDR2: DFQATT, SNEGSKA (reference sequence). V shed 0 bases and J shed 6 bases, with 15 bases lying between them. The CDR3 covers 16 residues. CDR3 DNA: TGCAGTGCTAGAGATTGGGAAGTAGTGAGTAATTCACCCCTCCACTTT. It is translated as CSARDWEVVSNSPLHF.

There are many counts of this clonotype. The chain recombines TRBV12-3 or TRBV12-4 with TRBJ2-7, with 8 bases identical to TRBD1. This CDR3 spans 13 amino acids. The trim removed 9 bases at V and 3 bases at J, leaving 7 bases unmatched. CDR3 amino acids: CASTFRGLYEQYF. CDR3 nucleotides: TGTGCCAGTACGTTCAGGGGGCTCTACGAGCAGTACTTC.

A word on this clonotype: Given a much more abundant clone one base away, this may be a read error. V gene TRBV18 combines with J gene TRBJ2-2; D is undetermined. Trimming stripped 2 bases from V and 3 bases from J, with 10 bases between. The CDR3 extends over 15 amino acids. Germline-derived CDR1 and CDR2 are KGHSH and LQKENI. For the CDR3, the DNA is TGTGCCAGCTCACCATTTACAGAGGACACCGGGGAGCTGTTTTTT. Its translation: CASSPFTEDTGELFF.

The table lists this clonotype with a few counts. The chain joins TRBV10-3 to TRBJ1-3; 7 bases line up with TRBD1. CDR3 length equals 13 residues. Germline CDR1 reads ENHRY; CDR2 reads SYGVKD. V dropped 4 bases and J dropped 5; count of bases not matched to a gene: 2. Here the CDR3 reads CAISGGGRNTIYF. DNA of the CDR3: TGTGCCATCAGTGGAGGGGGCAGAAACACCATATATTTT.

V and J are TRBV7-3 and TRBJ2-3; maybe TRBD2 (5 bases). Looked up from germline, CDR1 is SGHTA and CDR2 is FQGTGA. Trimming cost V 4 bases and J 5 bases, with 10 bases left between them. The CDR3 extends over 13 amino acids. In DNA, the CDR3 is TGTGCCAGCAGCTGGATGGCGGGAGATACGCAGTATTTT. It codes for CASSWMAGDTQYF.

Only a few counts were recorded for this clonotype. The chain carries TRBV7-9 and TRBJ1-4; no firm D call. CDR1 SEHNR and CDR2 FQNEAQ come from the germline V gene (reference sequence). V gave up 0 bases and J gave up 3 bases, with 8 bases separating them. The CDR3 is 15 residues long. The CDR3 reads CASSLAEVANEKLFF. The CDR3 coding sequence is TGTGCCAGCAGCTTAGCCGAGGTGGCTAATGAAAAACTGTTTTTT.

This clonotype was recorded at least ten times. V and J are TRBV7-9 and TRBJ1-6; possibly TRBD1 for D (6 bases). Germline V lookup: CDR1 SEHNR, CDR2 FQNEAQ (reference sequence). The CDR3 contains 14 residues. V was trimmed by 3 bases and J by 8 bases, leaving 11 bases between them. CDR3 DNA sequence: TGTGCCAGCAGCTTCTACAGGGAGGATTCACCCCTCCACTTT. Translating it yields CASSFYREDSPLHF.

The chain recombines TRBV5-5 with TRBJ2-1; 11 bases align to TRBD2. V dropped 0 bases and J dropped 8; count of bases not matched to a gene: 4. Per the germline V gene, CDR1 is SGHKS and CDR2 is YYEKEE (reference sequence). This CDR3 has 15 amino acids. The DNA of the CDR3 is TGTGCCAGCAGCTTGGTGGGACTAGCGGTGGATGAGCAGTTCTTC. Translating it yields CASSLVGLAVDEQFF.